This T cell receptor beta chain stems from a study of neurological immune-mediated disorders. Time point here: longitudinal time-point 1 (baseline). V lost 1 base and J 3 bases, leaving 10 bases between the germline ends. Germline V gene lookup returns CDR1 SGHNT and CDR2 YENEEA. This CDR3 comprises 14 residues. One entry per CDR3 protein, called by TCRdb with MiXCR from the 5' RACE reads. The repertoire has some 60,000 distinct CDR3 sequences, around a tenth of them found once; the top ten carry about 6.6%. This clonotype showed up many times. Material for sequencing was PBMCs. This chain uses TRBV11-3 with TRBJ2-7; D is possibly TRBD1 (5 bases). The TCR originated in a male donor with HTLV-1-associated myelopathy (HAM/TSP). In DNA form, the CDR3 reads TGTGCCAGCAGCTTAGGGGGCGCTGGCTACGAGCAGTACTTC. Amino acids: CASSLGGAGYEQYF.